These 6 T cell receptor beta chains came from one sample sequenced in a study of shared clonotypes between healthy human individuals. Sequencing was performed with immunoSEQ multiplex PCR; in TCRdb, only in-frame clones are kept and a portion is missing. Of about 680,000 clones in the sample, less than 80% were seen once. Source material: memory CD4+ T cells sorted from blood. As to subset: CD45RA-negative fraction. The receptors come from a woman aged 25 to 39 in good health.

This clone was observed at least ten times. Here the CDR3 DNA reads TGTGCCAGCAGCTTCTTAGGCACCGGGAGAAACACTGAAGCTTTCTTT. As protein: CASSFLGTGRNTEAFF. This chain joins TRBV11-2 and TRBJ1-1; D uncertain. Deletions cut 3 bases from V and 2 bases from J, with 16 bases between. Per germline, CDR1 SGHAT and CDR2 FQNNGV. This CDR3 has 16 residues.

This chain joins TRBV2 and TRBJ2-2; TRBD2 matches 9 bases. The V and J ends lost 7 bases and 0 bases, in that order; junction bases with no gene match: 3. Germline V lookup: CDR1 SNHLY, CDR2 FYNNEI. The CDR3 has 15 residues. The CDR3 loop reads CASTGLASNTGELFF. The CDR3 DNA sequence: TGTGCCAGCACTGGACTAGCGTCGAACACCGGGGAGCTGTTTTTT.

The V call is TRBV28, the J call TRBJ2-3; D is possibly TRBD2 (5 bases). Per germline, CDR1 MDHEN and CDR2 SYDVKM. The V gene lost 4 bases and the J gene lost 1 base, with 12 bases spanning the gap. CDR3 length: 15 amino acids. CDR3 loop: CASSSPSGGTDTQYF. CDR3 coding DNA: TGTGCCAGCAGTTCCCCGAGCGGTGGCACAGATACGCAGTATTTT.

V and J are TRBV2 and TRBJ2-7; 8 bases match TRBD2. The CDR3 length is 16 residues. In germline, CDR1 is SNHLY, CDR2 FYNNEI. V was pared by 4 bases and J by 1 base, with 9 bases of the junction left unmatched. The CDR3 DNA follows: TGTGCCAGCAGTGTTCCATTTGCGGGAGGTTCCTACGAGCAGTACTTC. Its translation: CASSVPFAGGSYEQYF.

This chain joins TRBV19 and TRBJ1-2; D is possibly TRBD1 (5 bases). V was shortened by 2 bases and J by 2 bases, with 9 bases between the two germline ends. The V gene's germline CDR1 is LNHDA and CDR2 SQIVND (reference sequence). The CDR3 length is 14 residues. CDR3 coding DNA: TGTGCCAGTAGTATAAACCAGGGAAACTATGGCTACACCTTC. This translates into CASSINQGNYGYTF.

The chain recombines TRBV5-4 with TRBJ1-5; no reliable D call. V gave up 1 base and J gave up 5 bases, with 10 bases separating them. This CDR3 spans 14 amino acids. Germline CDR1 reads SGHNT; CDR2 reads YYREEE (reference sequence). CDR3 region: CASSLKGTDQPQHF. The CDR3, as DNA: TGTGCCAGCAGCTTGAAGGGTACGGATCAGCCCCAGCATTTT.